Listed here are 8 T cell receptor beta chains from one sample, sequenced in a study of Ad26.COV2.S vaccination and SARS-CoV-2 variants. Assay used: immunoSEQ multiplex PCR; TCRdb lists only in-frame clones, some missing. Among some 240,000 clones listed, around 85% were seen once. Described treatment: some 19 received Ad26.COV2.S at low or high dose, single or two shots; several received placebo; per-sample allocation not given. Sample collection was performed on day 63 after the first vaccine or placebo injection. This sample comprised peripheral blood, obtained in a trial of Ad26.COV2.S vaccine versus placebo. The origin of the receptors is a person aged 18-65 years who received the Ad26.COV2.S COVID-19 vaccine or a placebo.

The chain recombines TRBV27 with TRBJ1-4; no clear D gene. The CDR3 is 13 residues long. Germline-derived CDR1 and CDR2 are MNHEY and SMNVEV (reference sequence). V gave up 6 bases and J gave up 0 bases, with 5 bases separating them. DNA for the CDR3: TGTGCCAGCAGGAGTACAACTAATGAAAAACTGTTTTTT. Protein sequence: CASRSTTNEKLFF.

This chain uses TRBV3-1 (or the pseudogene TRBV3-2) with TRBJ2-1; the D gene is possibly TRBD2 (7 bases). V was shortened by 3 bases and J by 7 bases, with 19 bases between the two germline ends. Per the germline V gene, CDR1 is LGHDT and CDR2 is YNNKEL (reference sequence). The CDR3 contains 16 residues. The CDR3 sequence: CASSHRSGGLNNEQFF. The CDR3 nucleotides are TGTGCCAGCAGCCACCGGTCCGGGGGGCTAAATAATGAGCAGTTCTTC.

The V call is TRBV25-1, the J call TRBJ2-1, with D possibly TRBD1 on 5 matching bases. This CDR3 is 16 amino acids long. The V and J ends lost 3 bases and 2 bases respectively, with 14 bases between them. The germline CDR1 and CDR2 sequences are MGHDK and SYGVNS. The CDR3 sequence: CASSESRGYPYNEQFF. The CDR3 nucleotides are TGTGCCAGCAGTGAGTCTAGGGGTTATCCCTACAATGAGCAGTTCTTC.

Here the CDR3 reads CASGFSGAGNTIYF. As DNA, the CDR3 is TGTGCTAGTGGTTTTAGCGGGGCTGGAAACACCATATATTTT. V gene TRBV12-5 combines with J gene TRBJ1-3; D ambiguous. The V end was cut by 3 bases, the J end by 2 bases, with 8 bases between. The CDR3 length is 14 residues. Germline V gene sequence: CDR1 LGHNT, CDR2 FRNRAP.

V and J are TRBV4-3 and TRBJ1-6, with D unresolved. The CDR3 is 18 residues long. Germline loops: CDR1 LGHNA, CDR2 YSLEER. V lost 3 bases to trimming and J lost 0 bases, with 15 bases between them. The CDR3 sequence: CASSHPRTDFSYNSPLHF. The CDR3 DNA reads TGCGCCAGCAGCCACCCTAGAACAGATTTCTCCTATAATTCACCCCTCCACTTT.

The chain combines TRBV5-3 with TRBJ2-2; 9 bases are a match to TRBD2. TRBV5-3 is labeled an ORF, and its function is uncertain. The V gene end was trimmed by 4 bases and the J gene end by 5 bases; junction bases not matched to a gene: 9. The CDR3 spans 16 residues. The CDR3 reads CARSRQRGARTGELFF. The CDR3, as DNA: TGTGCCAGAAGCCGACAGCGGGGGGCCAGAACCGGGGAGCTGTTTTTT.

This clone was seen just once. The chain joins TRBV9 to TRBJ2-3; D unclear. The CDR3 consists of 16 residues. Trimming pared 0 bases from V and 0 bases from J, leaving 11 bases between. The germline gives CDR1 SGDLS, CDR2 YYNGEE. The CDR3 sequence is CASSVGAVTSTDTQYF. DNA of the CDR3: TGTGCCAGCAGCGTAGGGGCGGTGACTAGCACAGATACGCAGTATTTT.

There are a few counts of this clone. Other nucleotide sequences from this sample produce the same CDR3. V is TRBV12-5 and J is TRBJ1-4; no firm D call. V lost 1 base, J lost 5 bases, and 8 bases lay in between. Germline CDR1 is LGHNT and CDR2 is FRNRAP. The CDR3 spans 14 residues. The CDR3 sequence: CASGLGAGNEKLFF. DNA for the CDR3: TGTGCTAGTGGTTTGGGCGCGGGGAATGAAAAACTGTTTTTT.